A single sample gave rise to the 20 T cell receptor beta chains below, sequenced in a study of CD8 T cell repertoires and HIV-1 epitope variants. Measured with immunoSEQ multiplex PCR; TCRdb has only the in-frame clones, and not every one. The table has about 5,600 clones, about two thirds seen once; the top ten hold around two fifths. Antigens of these TCRs are unknown. What was sequenced was cultured CD8+ T cells derived from PBMCs. The receptors come from a male donor with HIV.

V and J are TRBV6-4 and TRBJ2-7, with 7 bases matching TRBD1. The length of the CDR3 is 18 residues. Germline lookup yields CDR1 MRHNA and CDR2 SNTAGT. V lost 2 bases and J lost 2; bases outside the gene matches: 15. CDR3 sequence reads: CASSDPCPRGRITYEQYF. The CDR3 nucleotides are TGTGCCAGCAGTGACCCGTGTCCTAGGGGGCGAATCACCTACGAGCAGTACTTC.

The chain uses TRBV30 and TRBJ2-3; the match to TRBD2 covers 13 bases. Germline CDR1 is GTSNPN and CDR2 is SVGIG (reference sequence). CDR3 length: 15 residues. Losses at the gene ends were 8 bases for V and 0 bases for J; bases not matched to a gene: 5. CDR3 DNA: TGTGCCCAAAGGACTAGCGGGGGAAGCACAGATACGCAGTATTTT. Encoded protein: CAQRTSGGSTDTQYF.

The V call is TRBV28, the J call TRBJ2-7; 7 bases are shared with TRBD2. Germline-derived CDR1 and CDR2 are MDHEN and SYDVKM. With V trimmed by 6 bases and J by 0 bases, 11 bases remained unmatched. The CDR3 loop spans 16 amino acids. The CDR3 reads CASSLIRTRVSYEQYF. CDR3 nucleotides: TGTGCCAGCAGCCTGATACGGACTAGAGTCTCCTACGAGCAGTACTTC. Filled out from reference TRBV28 and TRBJ2-7, the complete variable domain reads DVKVTQSSRYLVKRTGEKVFLECVQDMDHENMFWYRQDPGLGLRLIYFSYDVKMKEKGDIPEGYSVSREKKERFSLILESASTNQTSMYLCASSLIRTRVSYEQYFGPGTRLTVT.

This chain uses TRBV28 with TRBJ2-7; no clear D. Germline CDR1 is MDHEN and CDR2 is SYDVKM. Between the trimmed V and J ends, which lost 3 bases and 0 bases, there was a span of 15 bases. This CDR3 region has 16 residues. For the CDR3, the DNA is TGTGCCAGCAGTTTGGCTGAAAGAACGGACTCCTACGAGCAGTACTTC. It is translated as CASSLAERTDSYEQYF.

The chain is built from TRBV28 and TRBJ1-4; 7 bases map to TRBD1. V lost 5 bases to trimming and J lost 6 bases; unmatched junction nucleotides: 9. Germline V gene sequence: CDR1 MDHEN, CDR2 SYDVKM. The CDR3 is 15 residues long. CDR3 sequence: CASSDNRGGDEKLFF. Here the CDR3 DNA reads TGTGCCAGCAGTGATAACAGGGGCGGCGATGAAAAACTGTTTTTT. The whole variable domain, remainder taken from reference TRBV28 and TRBJ1-4, is DVKVTQSSRYLVKRTGEKVFLECVQDMDHENMFWYRQDPGLGLRLIYFSYDVKMKEKGDIPEGYSVSREKKERFSLILESASTNQTSMYLCASSDNRGGDEKLFFGSGTQLSVL.

The rearrangement links TRBV19 to TRBJ2-1, with TRBD2 matching 7 bases. Trimming took 10 bases from V and 0 from J; bases not matched to a gene: 9. CDR1 and CDR2 (germline): LNHDA, SQIVND (reference sequence). This CDR3 contains 15 residues. CDR3 bases: TGTGCCACCTCCCTGGGAGGGAGCTCCTACAATGAGCAGTTCTTC. Amino acid sequence: CATSLGGSSYNEQFF.

The rearrangement joins TRBV7-6 to TRBJ2-1, with 10 bases fitting TRBD2. This CDR3 spans 16 amino acids. V lost 2 bases to trimming and J lost 3 bases; unmatched junction nucleotides: 4. Germline CDR1 reads SGHVS; CDR2 reads FNYEAQ. The CDR3 sequence: CASSLLAGDHYNEQFF. Written as DNA, the CDR3 is TGTGCCAGCAGCTTACTAGCGGGGGACCACTACAATGAGCAGTTCTTC.

The chain links TRBV7-9 to TRBJ2-3; TRBD2 matches at 9 bases. Germline loops: CDR1 SEHNR, CDR2 FQNEAQ (reference sequence). After removal of 5 bases from V and 2 bases from J, the junction contained 11 bases not matched to a gene. This CDR3 has 17 residues. The CDR3 here is CASSPTSSGAYTDTQYF. The CDR3 DNA reads as TGTGCCAGCAGCCCGACGTCTAGCGGGGCATACACAGATACGCAGTATTTT.

This rearrangement joins TRBV9 to TRBJ2-3; 9 bases line up with TRBD1. The V and J ends lost 2 bases and 5 bases, in that order; junction bases with no gene match: 15. Germline assignment: CDR1 SGDLS and CDR2 YYNGEE. The CDR3 has 18 amino acids. This chain's CDR3 is CASSVSAGTGTERDTQYF. The CDR3 bases are TGTGCCAGCAGCGTTTCAGCCGGGACAGGGACCGAAAGAGATACGCAGTATTTT.

This clone was seen once. V and J are TRBV5-8 and TRBJ2-3, with D possibly called TRBD1 or TRBD2 (5 bases each). The CDR3 consists of 14 residues. Per germline, CDR1 SGHTS and CDR2 YDEGEE. The ends were cut back, 6 bases at V and 4 bases at J, with 15 bases in the middle. CDR3 protein: CASTYPGLADTQYF. The CDR3 DNA reads TGTGCCAGCACTTATCCGGGGCTCGCAGATACGCAGTATTTT. Full variable domain (rest looked up from reference TRBV5-8 and TRBJ2-3): EAGVTQSPTHLIKTRGQQATLRCSPISGHTSVYWYQQALGLGLQFLLWYDEGEERNRGNFPPRFSGRQFPNYSSELNVNALELEDSALYLCASTYPGLADTQYFGPGTRLTVL.

The chain is built from TRBV2 and TRBJ2-7; 14 positions match TRBD2. The CDR3 is made up of 17 amino acids. V shed 5 bases, J shed 6 bases, and the junction held 12 bases outside the gene matches. The germline CDR1 and CDR2 sequences are SNHLY and FYNNEI. CDR3 coding DNA: TGTGCCAGCAGTACGGGACTAGCGGGAGTGGGCGCCTCCGAGCAGTACTTC. Its translation: CASSTGLAGVGASEQYF.

The rearrangement joins TRBV5-4 to TRBJ1-4; TRBD1 agrees at 9 bases. The J segment lost 6 bases and the V segment lost 4 bases, leaving 7 bases of the junction unmatched. Germline lookup yields CDR1 SGHNT and CDR2 YYREEE (reference sequence). This CDR3 comprises 15 residues. The CDR3: CASSVSGTGYEKLFF. As DNA, the CDR3 is TGTGCCAGCAGCGTTTCCGGGACAGGGTATGAAAAACTGTTTTTT.

The chain couples TRBV29-1 to TRBJ2-1, with unresolved D. CDR1 is SQVTM and CDR2 is ANQGSEA in the germline V gene. This CDR3 has 13 amino acids. Trimming left V 4 bases short and J 1 base short, with 8 bases between. The chain's CDR3 is CSVVRPSYNEQFF. The DNA of the CDR3 is TGCAGCGTTGTTCGCCCGTCCTACAATGAGCAGTTCTTC.

The gene calls are TRBV2 and TRBJ1-1; D is unclear. V was clipped by 2 bases and J by 5 bases, with 6 bases between them. CDR1 is SNHLY, CDR2 FYNNEI, per germline. The CDR3 loop spans 12 amino acids. Here the CDR3 DNA reads TGTGCCAGCAGTGAATGGGGAACTGAAGCTTTCTTT. It specifies CASSEWGTEAFF.

This clone was picked up a small number of times. This sequence joins TRBV10-3 and TRBJ2-7; D is perhaps TRBD1 (5 bases). The V end was cut by 2 bases, the J end by 0 bases, with 11 bases between. This CDR3 is built from 15 residues. The germline V gene has CDR1 ENHRY and CDR2 SYGVKD. In DNA, the CDR3 is TGTGCCATCAGTGAGCCTAGACAGAGCTCCTACGAGCAGTACTTC. This translates into CAISEPRQSSYEQYF.

The chain carries TRBV7-3 and TRBJ2-2, with TRBD2 identical over 16 bases. Germline V CDR1 and CDR2: SGHTA, FQGTGA. The CDR3 is 16 residues long. V lost 5 bases and J lost 6; bases outside the gene matches: 3. In nucleotides, the CDR3 is TGTGCCAGCAGCAAGGGACTAGCGGGAGGGGCCGGGGAGCTGTTTTTT. It is translated as CASSKGLAGGAGELFF.

In its sample, this clone was seen once. The chain combines TRBV7-8 with TRBJ2-1; D is unresolved. Per germline, CDR1 SGHVS and CDR2 FQNEAQ. Trimming left V 1 base short and J 9 bases short, with 10 bases between. There are 13 residues in the CDR3. DNA of the CDR3: TGTGCCAGCAGCTTAGACGGTGCCAGTGAGCAGTTCTTC. Protein product: CASSLDGASEQFF.

The chain joins TRBV29-1 to TRBJ1-6; 10 bases agree with TRBD1. J was trimmed by 9 bases and V by 7 bases; bases with no gene match: 6. Germline V gene data show CDR1 as SQVTM and CDR2 as ANQGSEA. This CDR3 comprises 13 residues. CDR3 coding DNA: TGCAGCGCTGGGGACAGGGGCGGTTCACCCCTCCACTTT. Its translation: CSAGDRGGSPLHF.

This clone was picked up one time. V gene TRBV27 combines with J gene TRBJ2-7; 9 nucleotides agree with TRBD1. There are 14 residues in the CDR3. Germline assignment: CDR1 MNHEY and CDR2 SMNVEV (reference sequence). V was pared by 6 bases and J by 0 bases, with 3 bases of the junction left unmatched. CDR3 loop: CASRQGASSYEQYF. The CDR3, as DNA: TGTGCCAGCAGACAGGGGGCTTCCTCCTACGAGCAGTACTTC.

The V gene is TRBV11-2, the J gene TRBJ2-1; D remains ambiguous. The CDR3 length is 17 residues. The V gene's germline CDR1 is SGHAT and CDR2 FQNNGV. V was cut by 1 base and J by 0 bases, with 13 bases left in between. This chain's CDR3 is CASSLGPRASSYNEQFF. CDR3 DNA sequence: TGTGCCAGCAGCTTAGGTCCCCGGGCTAGCTCCTACAATGAGCAGTTCTTC.